Listed below are T cell receptor beta chains from one sample, sequenced in a study of T cells in Graves' hyperthyroidism and ophthalmopathy. TCRdb used MiXCR to reprocess the multiplex PCR reads, holding one entry per CDR3 protein. The sample holds more than 500,000 distinct CDR3 sequences, 15% to 20% seen once. Sequencing was carried out using blood. Receptors were obtained from a woman aged 25-40 years with Graves' hyperthyroidism. The CDR3 runs from the conserved cysteine through the conserved F or W. The D gene is left open where the match is weak. Clone size, where shown, is once, few, many, or a class for clones that have expanded.

V gene	clone size	D gene	CDR3 length	J gene	CDR3 DNA	CDR3 protein
TRBV28	few	TRBD2	15	TRBJ2-1	TGTGCCAGCAGTTTATATTCTAGCGGGAGGGGGGAGCAGTTCTTC	CASSLYSSGRGEQFF
TRBV15	NA	TRBD2	17	TRBJ2-1	TGTGCCACCAGCAGGGATACTAGCGGACGAAGTGACAATGAGCAGTTCTTC	CATSRDTSGRSDNEQFF
TRBV6-1	NA	TRBD2	16	TRBJ2-5	TGTGCCAGCATGAGGGGACTAGCGGGAGACGGCGAGACCCAGTACTTC	CASMRGLAGDGETQYF
TRBV12-3/TRBV12-4	many	NA	13	TRBJ2-7	TGTGCCAGCGGAGGGACACGCGGCGACGAGCAGTACTTC	CASGGTRGDEQYF
TRBV6-4	NA	TRBD1	17	TRBJ2-2	TGTGCCAGCAGTTACTCAGGGGACAGGGCGAACACCGGGGAGCTGTTTTTT	CASSYSGDRANTGELFF
TRBV5-6	many	TRBD1	15	TRBJ2-7	TGTGCCAGCAGCCCGAACAGGGGGCGCATCTACGAGCAGTACTTC	CASSPNRGRIYEQYF
TRBV2	many	TRBD1	17	TRBJ1-5	TGTGCCAGCAGTGAGACGGCACCGGGACAGTGGGATCAGCCCCAGCATTTT	CASSETAPGQWDQPQHF
TRBV9	NA	TRBD1	16	TRBJ1-3	TGTGCCAGCAGCGCCCAGACAGGGGCTGCGGGAAACACCATATATTTT	CASSAQTGAAGNTIYF
TRBV28	many	NA	14	TRBJ1-5	TGTGCCAGCAACCAACAGCTGATCAATCAGCCCCAGCATTTT	CASNQQLINQPQHF
TRBV5-5	many	NA	11	TRBJ2-7	TGTGCCAGCAGCGGGACTCGCGAGCAGTACTTC	CASSGTREQYF
TRBV27	many	NA	13	TRBJ2-7	TGTGCCAGCAGTCCGGGGATCGACTACGAGCAGTACTTC	CASSPGIDYEQYF
TRBV7-9	NA	NA	18	TRBJ2-5	TGTGCCAGCAGCTTAGCTCCGACTGCCCACTCCAGACAAGAGACCCAGTACTTC	CASSLAPTAHSRQETQYF
TRBV7-2	many	NA	15	TRBJ2-2	TGTGCCAGCAGCACGGACATCCTTAACACCGGGGAGCTGTTTTTT	CASSTDILNTGELFF
TRBV3-1	many	TRBD2	15	TRBJ2-3	TGTGCCAGCAGCCATCCGGGACTAGCGGAAGATACGCAGTATTTT	CASSHPGLAEDTQYF
TRBV2	many	NA	11	TRBJ2-5	TGTGCCAGCTTACTCGTGGAGACCCAGTACTTC	CASLLVETQYF
TRBV11-2	many	TRBD2	15	TRBJ2-3	TGTGCCAGCAGCCCGCTAGCGGGAGGTATCGATACGCAGTATTTT	CASSPLAGGIDTQYF
TRBV20-1	many	NA	13	TRBJ1-1	TGCAGTGCTAGAGATCCGATGAACACTGAAGCTTTCTTT	CSARDPMNTEAFF
TRBV7-2	many	NA	15	TRBJ2-1	TGTGCCAGCAGCTTAGCCGTCTCATCGATTGATGAGCAGTTCTTC	CASSLAVSSIDEQFF
TRBV28	many	NA	14	TRBJ2-5	TGTGCCAGCAGTTCCTGGACTGATGGAGAGACCCAGTACTTC	CASSSWTDGETQYF
TRBV24-1	few	TRBD1	13	TRBJ2-1	TGTGCCACCAGTGATAGGACAGGGGGCCAGCAGTTCTTC	CATSDRTGGQQFF
TRBV10-3	few	NA	12	TRBJ1-1	TGTGCCATCCGTATTTCGGGCACTGAAGCTTTCTTT	CAIRISGTEAFF
TRBV25-1	few	NA	14	TRBJ2-7	TGTGCCAGCAGTGCTTGGGGGGCCCCCTACGAGCAGTACTTC	CASSAWGAPYEQYF
TRBV12-3/TRBV12-4	few	NA	16	TRBJ2-1	TGTGCCAGCAGTTTCAGAGGGGGAGAAGCCTACAATGAGCAGTTCTTC	CASSFRGGEAYNEQFF
TRBV2	NA	NA	14	TRBJ2-1	TGTGCCAGCAGTGAAGCGCTACGAGGTTATGAGCAGTTCTTC	CASSEALRGYEQFF
TRBV20-1	NA	NA	13	TRBJ1-5	TGCAGTGCCCTAGGACAGAGACATCAGCCCCAGCATTTT	CSALGQRHQPQHF
TRBV12-3/TRBV12-4	many	TRBD1	14	TRBJ1-5	TGTGCCAGCAGTCCCACAGGGGGCAATCAGCCCCAGCATTTT	CASSPTGGNQPQHF
TRBV28	once	TRBD2	15	TRBJ2-5	TGTGCCAGCAGTTTACTAGCGGGAGATGGGGAGACCCAGTACTTC	CASSLLAGDGETQYF
TRBV19	few	NA	14	TRBJ1-1	TGTGCCAGTAGCTGGGGACCCCCGAACACTGAAGCTTTCTTT	CASSWGPPNTEAFF
TRBV10-3	NA	NA	14	TRBJ2-1	TGTGCCATGAGGAGAGAAACTGATTACAATGAGCAGTTCTTC	CAMRRETDYNEQFF
TRBV6-1	NA	NA	14	TRBJ1-1	TGTGCCAGCAGTGAATTGGGCAGGAGCGCTGAAGCTTTCTTT	CASSELGRSAEAFF
TRBV18	NA	NA	13	TRBJ1-2	TGTGCCAGCTCACCACGGGCGGGGTATGGCTACACCTTC	CASSPRAGYGYTF
TRBV6-1	NA	NA	15	TRBJ1-5	TGTGCCAGCACGCGCTTTTTAGGTAGCAATCAGCCCCAGCATTTT	CASTRFLGSNQPQHF
TRBV12-3/TRBV12-4	NA	NA	15	TRBJ2-7	TGTGCCAGCAGTTTATTAGTCGGGAGCTCCTACGAGCAGTACTTC	CASSLLVGSSYEQYF
TRBV7-2	NA	TRBD2	17	TRBJ2-1	TGTGCCAGCAGTCCTGGACTAGCGGGAGGGCCTGGCTATGAGCAGTTCTTC	CASSPGLAGGPGYEQFF
TRBV12-3/TRBV12-4	many	NA	12	TRBJ1-5	TGTGCCAGCAGCTCCCGCATTTTACCCCAGCATTTT	CASSSRILPQHF
TRBV29-1	many	TRBD1	14	TRBJ2-7	TGCAGCACCTTCTCCCACAGGGGACCCTACGAGCAGTACTTC	CSTFSHRGPYEQYF
TRBV6-1	many	NA	11	TRBJ2-7	TGTGCCAGCGGGGGATTGGTCGAGCAGTACTTC	CASGGLVEQYF